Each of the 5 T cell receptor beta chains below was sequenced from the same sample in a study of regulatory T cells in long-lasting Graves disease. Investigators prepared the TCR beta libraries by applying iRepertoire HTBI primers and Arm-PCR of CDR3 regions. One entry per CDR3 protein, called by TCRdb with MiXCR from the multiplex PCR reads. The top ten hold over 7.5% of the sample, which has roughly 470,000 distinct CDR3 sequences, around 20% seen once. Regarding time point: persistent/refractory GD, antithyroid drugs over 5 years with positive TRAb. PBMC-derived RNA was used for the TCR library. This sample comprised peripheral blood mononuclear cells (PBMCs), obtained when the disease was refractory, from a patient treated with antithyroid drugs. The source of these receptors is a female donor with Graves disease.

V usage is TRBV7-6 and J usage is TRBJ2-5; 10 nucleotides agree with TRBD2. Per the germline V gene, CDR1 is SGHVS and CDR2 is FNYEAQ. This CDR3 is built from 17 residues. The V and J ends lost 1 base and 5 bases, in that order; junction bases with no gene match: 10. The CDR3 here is CASSLVGLAGERETQYF. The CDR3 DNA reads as TGTGCCAGCAGCTTAGTCGGGCTAGCGGGAGAGAGGGAGACCCAGTACTTC.

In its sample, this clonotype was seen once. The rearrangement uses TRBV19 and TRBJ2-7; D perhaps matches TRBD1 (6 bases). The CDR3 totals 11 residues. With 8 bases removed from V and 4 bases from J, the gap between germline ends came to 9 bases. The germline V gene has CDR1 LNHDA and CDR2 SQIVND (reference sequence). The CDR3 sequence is CASGQPYEQYF. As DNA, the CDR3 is TGTGCCAGTGGACAGCCTTACGAGCAGTACTTC.

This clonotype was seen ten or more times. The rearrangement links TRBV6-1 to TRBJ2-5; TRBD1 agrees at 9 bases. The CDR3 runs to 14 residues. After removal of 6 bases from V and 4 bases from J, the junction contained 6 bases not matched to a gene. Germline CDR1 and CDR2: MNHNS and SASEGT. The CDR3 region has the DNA TGTGCCAGCAGAACACAGGGGGCAGGAGAGACCCAGTACTTC. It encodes CASRTQGAGETQYF.

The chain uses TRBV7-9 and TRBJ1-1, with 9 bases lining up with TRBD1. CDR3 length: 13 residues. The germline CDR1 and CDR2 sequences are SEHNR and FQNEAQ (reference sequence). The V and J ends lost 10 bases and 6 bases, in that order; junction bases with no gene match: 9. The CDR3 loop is CAIGDRVIPEAFF. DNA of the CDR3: TGTGCCATCGGGGACAGGGTAATCCCTGAAGCTTTCTTT.

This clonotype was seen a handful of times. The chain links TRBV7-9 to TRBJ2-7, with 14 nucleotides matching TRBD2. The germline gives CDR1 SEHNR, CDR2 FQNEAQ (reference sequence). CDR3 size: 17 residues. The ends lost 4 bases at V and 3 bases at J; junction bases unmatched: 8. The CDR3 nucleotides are TGTGCCAGCAGCTCCGGGACTAGCGGGAGAAAGGACTACGAGCAGTACTTC. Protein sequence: CASSSGTSGRKDYEQYF.